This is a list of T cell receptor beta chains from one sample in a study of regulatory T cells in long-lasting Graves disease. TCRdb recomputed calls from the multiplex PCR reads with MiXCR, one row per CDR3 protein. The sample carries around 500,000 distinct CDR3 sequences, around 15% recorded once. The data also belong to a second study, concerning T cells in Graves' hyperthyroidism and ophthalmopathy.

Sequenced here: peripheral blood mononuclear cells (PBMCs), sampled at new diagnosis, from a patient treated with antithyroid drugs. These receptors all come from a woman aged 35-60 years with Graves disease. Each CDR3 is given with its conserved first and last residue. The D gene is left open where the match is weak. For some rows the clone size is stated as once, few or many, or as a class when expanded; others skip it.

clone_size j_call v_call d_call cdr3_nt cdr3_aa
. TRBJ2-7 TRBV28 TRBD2 TGTGCCAGCAGCTTAGTCCCCAGCGGGAGTCTCTACGAGCAGTACTTC CASSLVPSGSLYEQYF
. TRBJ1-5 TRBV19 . TGTGCCAGTATCCCCAATCAGCCCCAGCATTTT CASIPNQPQHF
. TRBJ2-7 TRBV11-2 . TGTGCCAGCAGCCCCCATGCAGGGGCAACTCGCTACGAGCAGTACTTC CASSPHAGATRYEQYF
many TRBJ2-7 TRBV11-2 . TGTGCCAGCAGCTTAGTAGGAGCCGGGACGGGTACCTACGAGCAGTACTTC CASSLVGAGTGTYEQYF
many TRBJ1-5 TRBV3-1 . TGTGCCAGCAGCCAAGAAAGATTGGGGGCCCAGCATTTT CASSQERLGAQHF
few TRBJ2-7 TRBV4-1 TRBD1 TGCGCCAGCAGCCAACCCCGACAGGGTCTCGAGCAGTACTTC CASSQPRQGLEQYF
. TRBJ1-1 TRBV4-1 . TGCGCCAGCAGCCAAGTCGAGGGGGACACTGAAGCTTTCTTT CASSQVEGDTEAFF
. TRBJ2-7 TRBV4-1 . TGCACCAGCAGCCAAGATCGTTCCTCGGCCTACGAGCAGTACTTC CTSSQDRSSAYEQYF
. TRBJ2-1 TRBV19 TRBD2 TGTGCCAGTAGTATTAGCGGGGGGGTGGGTGAGCAGTTCTTC CASSISGGVGEQFF
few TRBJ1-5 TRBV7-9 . TGTGCCAGCAGCCACGGACGTCAGCCCCAGCATTTT CASSHGRQPQHF
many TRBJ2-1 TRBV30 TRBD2 TGTGCCTGGAGTGTACTAGCGGGGGGGGGTAATGAGCAGTTCTTC CAWSVLAGGGNEQFF
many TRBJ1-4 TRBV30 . TGTGCCTGGAACTCCGGAGTGGGCCCAACTAATGAAAAACTGTTTTTT CAWNSGVGPTNEKLFF
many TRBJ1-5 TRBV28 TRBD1 TGTGCCAGCAGTTTTGGGAACAGGGGAACCAATCAGCCCCAGCATTTT CASSFGNRGTNQPQHF
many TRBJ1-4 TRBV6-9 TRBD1 TGTGCCAGCAGTTACAGACAGGGGACAACTAATGAAAAACTGTTTTTT CASSYRQGTTNEKLFF
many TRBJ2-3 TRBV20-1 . TGCAGTGCTGTTGCGATCAGCACAGATACGCAGTATTTT CSAVAISTDTQYF
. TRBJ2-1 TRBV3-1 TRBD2 TGTGCCAGCAGCCAACCCCGGGGTCTAGCGGGGAACAATGAGCAGTTCTTC CASSQPRGLAGNNEQFF
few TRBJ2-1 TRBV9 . TGTGCCAGCAGCGTAACAGGAGGGGGTAGCCTTAATGAGCAGTTCTTC CASSVTGGGSLNEQFF
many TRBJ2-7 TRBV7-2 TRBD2 TGTGCCAGCAGCTTGACTAGCGGGGACTACGAGCAGTACTTC CASSLTSGDYEQYF
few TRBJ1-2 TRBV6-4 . TGTGCCAGCAGTCCCACAGCAGGGGCCTATGGCTACACCTTC CASSPTAGAYGYTF
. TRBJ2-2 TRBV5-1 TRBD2 TGCGCCAGCAGCTTGGTACTAGCGGGCGGGGAGCTGTTTTTT CASSLVLAGGELFF
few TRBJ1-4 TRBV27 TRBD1 TGTGCCAGCAGTTTGAAGGGACAGGGGGGCGAAAAACTGTTTTTT CASSLKGQGGEKLFF
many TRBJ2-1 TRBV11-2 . TGTGCCAGCAGCTGGATGGGGTCCTACAATGAGCAGTTCTTC CASSWMGSYNEQFF
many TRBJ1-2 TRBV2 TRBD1 TGTCAAACAGGGGCGTCCTATGGCTACACCTTC CQTGASYGYTF
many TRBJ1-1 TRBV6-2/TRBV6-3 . TGTGCCAGCAGTTACTCGATTAGCGGCAACACTGAAGCTTTCTTT CASSYSISGNTEAFF
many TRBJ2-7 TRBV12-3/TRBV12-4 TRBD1 TGTGCCAGCAGTTTAGGACAGGGTATACCCGAGCAGTACTTC CASSLGQGIPEQYF
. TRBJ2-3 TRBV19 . . CASSIVGQGARF
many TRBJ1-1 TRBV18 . TGTGCCAGCAGCCCTCGGGGGATGAACACTGAAGCTTTCTTT CASSPRGMNTEAFF
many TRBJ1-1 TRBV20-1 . TGCAGTGCTGAGGGGCTTAGGGAGAACACTGAAGCTTTCTTT CSAEGLRENTEAFF
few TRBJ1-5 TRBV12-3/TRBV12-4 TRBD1 TGTGCCAGCACCTTGGGGGGACAGGGCCCTCAGCCCCAGCATTTT CASTLGGQGPQPQHF
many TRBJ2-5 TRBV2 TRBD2 TGTGCCAGCAACCCGAGCGGGGAAGAGACCCAGTACTTC CASNPSGEETQYF
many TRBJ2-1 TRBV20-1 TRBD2 TGCAGTGCTGGACGACTAGCGGGGGGAACTTACAATGAGCAGTTCTTC CSAGRLAGGTYNEQFF
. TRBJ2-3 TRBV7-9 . TGTGCCAGCAGCTCCACTGGGGCCCCCCACACAGATACGCAGTATTTT CASSSTGAPHTDTQYF
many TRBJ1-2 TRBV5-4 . TGTGCCAGCACCAACCCTACAGGGAACTATGGCTACACCTTC CASTNPTGNYGYTF
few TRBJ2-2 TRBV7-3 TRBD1 TGTGCCAGCAGCCGGGACAGGGGGCAAGGCGGGGAGCTGTTTTTT CASSRDRGQGGELFF
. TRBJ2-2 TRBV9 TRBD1 TGTGCCAGCAGCGTAGGAGACAGGGGGCGTACCGGGGAGCTGTTTTTT CASSVGDRGRTGELFF
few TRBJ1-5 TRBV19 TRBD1 TGTGCCAGTAACGGACAGGGATCGAAACAGCCCCAGCATTTT CASNGQGSKQPQHF
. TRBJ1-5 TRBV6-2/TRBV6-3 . TGTGCCAGCAGTGAGAGCGTTATGGGGGCCAGCAATCAGCCCCAGCATTTT CASSESVMGASNQPQHF